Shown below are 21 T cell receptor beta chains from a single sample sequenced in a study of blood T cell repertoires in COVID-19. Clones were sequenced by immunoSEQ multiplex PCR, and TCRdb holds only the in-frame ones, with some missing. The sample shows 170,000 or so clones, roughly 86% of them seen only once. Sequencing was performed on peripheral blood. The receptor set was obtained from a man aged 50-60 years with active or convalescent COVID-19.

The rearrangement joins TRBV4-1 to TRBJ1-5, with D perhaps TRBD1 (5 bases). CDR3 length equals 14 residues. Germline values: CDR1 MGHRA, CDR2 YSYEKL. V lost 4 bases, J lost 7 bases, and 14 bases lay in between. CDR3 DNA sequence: TGCGCCAGCAGCCCCGTGGGGCAGGTCCAGCCCCAGCATTTT. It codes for CASSPVGQVQPQHF.

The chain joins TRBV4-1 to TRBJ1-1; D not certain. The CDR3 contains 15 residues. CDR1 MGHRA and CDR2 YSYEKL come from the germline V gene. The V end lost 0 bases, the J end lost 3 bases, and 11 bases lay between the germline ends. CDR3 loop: CASSQDEARHTEAFF. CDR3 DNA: TGCGCCAGCAGCCAAGATGAGGCAAGGCACACTGAAGCTTTCTTT.

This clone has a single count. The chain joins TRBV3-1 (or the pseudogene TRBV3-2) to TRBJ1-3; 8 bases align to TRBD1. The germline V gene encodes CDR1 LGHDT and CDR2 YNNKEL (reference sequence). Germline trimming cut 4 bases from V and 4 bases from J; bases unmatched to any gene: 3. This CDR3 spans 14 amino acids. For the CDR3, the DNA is TGTGCCAGCAGCCCCTGGACAGGGGGAAACACCATATATTTT. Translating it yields CASSPWTGGNTIYF.

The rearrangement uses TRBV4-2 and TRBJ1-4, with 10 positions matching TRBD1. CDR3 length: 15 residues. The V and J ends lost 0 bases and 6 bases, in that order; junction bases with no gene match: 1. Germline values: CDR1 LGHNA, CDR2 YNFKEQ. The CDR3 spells CASSQDGTGDEKLFF. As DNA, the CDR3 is TGTGCCAGCAGCCAAGATGGGACAGGGGATGAAAAACTGTTTTTT.

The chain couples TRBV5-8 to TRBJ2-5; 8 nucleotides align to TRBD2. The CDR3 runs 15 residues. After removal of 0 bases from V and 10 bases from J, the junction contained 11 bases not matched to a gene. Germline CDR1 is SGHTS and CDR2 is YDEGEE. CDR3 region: CASSLGSGAAGGQYF. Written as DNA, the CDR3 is TGTGCCAGCAGCTTGGGGAGCGGGGCCGCGGGGGGCCAGTACTTC.

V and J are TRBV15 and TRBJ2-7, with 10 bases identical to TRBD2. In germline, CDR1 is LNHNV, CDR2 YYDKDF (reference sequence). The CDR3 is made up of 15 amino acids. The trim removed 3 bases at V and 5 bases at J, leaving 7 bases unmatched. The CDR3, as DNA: TGTGCCACCAGCAGGGGGCTAGCGGGAGCTAACGAGCAGTACTTC. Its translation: CATSRGLAGANEQYF.

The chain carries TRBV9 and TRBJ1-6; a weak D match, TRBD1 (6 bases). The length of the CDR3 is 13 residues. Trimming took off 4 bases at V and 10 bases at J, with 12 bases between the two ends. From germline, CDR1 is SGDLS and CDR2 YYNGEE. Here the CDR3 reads CASSFRQESPLHF. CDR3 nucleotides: TGTGCCAGCAGCTTTCGACAGGAATCACCCCTCCACTTT.

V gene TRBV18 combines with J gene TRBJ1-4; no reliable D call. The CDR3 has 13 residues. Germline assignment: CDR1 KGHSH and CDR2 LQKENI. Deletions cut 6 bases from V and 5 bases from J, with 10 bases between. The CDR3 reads CASSRGVNEKLFF. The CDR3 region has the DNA TGTGCCAGCTCGCGGGGAGTAAATGAAAAACTGTTTTTT.

This chain's CDR3 is CATSDSSGQGYQPQHF. The CDR3 DNA sequence: TGTGCCACCAGTGATTCGTCGGGACAGGGGTATCAGCCCCAGCATTTT. This chain uses TRBV24-1 with TRBJ1-5; TRBD1 agrees at 10 bases. There are 16 residues in the CDR3. Trimming cost V 2 bases and J 5 bases; bases outside gene matches: 5. Germline-derived CDR1 and CDR2 are KGHDR and SFDVKD.

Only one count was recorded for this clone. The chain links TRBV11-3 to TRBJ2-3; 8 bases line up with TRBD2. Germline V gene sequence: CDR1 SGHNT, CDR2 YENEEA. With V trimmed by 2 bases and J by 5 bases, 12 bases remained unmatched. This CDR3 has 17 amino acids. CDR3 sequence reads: CASSLSALSGRVDTQYF. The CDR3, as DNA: TGTGCCAGCAGCTTATCAGCCTTGAGCGGGAGAGTAGATACGCAGTATTTT.

The CDR3 reads CASSQLTGGLYTEAFF. Written as DNA, the CDR3 is TGTGCCAGCAGCCAACTTACGGGGGGCCTTTACACTGAAGCTTTCTTT. The V gene is TRBV14, the J gene TRBJ1-1, with D tentatively TRBD1 (6 bases). CDR1 is SGHDN, CDR2 FVKESK, per germline. Trimming shortened V by 2 bases and J by 3 bases, and 16 bases separated the two germline ends. The CDR3 sequence is 16 residues long.

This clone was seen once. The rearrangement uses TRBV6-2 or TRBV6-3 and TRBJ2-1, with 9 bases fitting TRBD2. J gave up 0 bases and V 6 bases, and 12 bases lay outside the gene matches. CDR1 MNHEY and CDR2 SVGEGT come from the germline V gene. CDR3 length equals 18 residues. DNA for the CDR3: TGTGCCAGCAGCCCCGAGACTAGCGGTTACTTCTCCTACAATGAGCAGTTCTTC. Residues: CASSPETSGYFSYNEQFF.

The CDR3 loop reads CAWSVLSYNEQFF. Written as DNA, the CDR3 is TGTGCCTGGAGTGTCCTATCCTACAATGAGCAGTTCTTC. The chain carries TRBV30 and TRBJ2-1; D unresolved. Per germline, CDR1 GTSNPN and CDR2 SVGIG (reference sequence). The CDR3 totals 13 residues. The V and J ends lost 0 bases and 1 base respectively, with 4 bases between them.

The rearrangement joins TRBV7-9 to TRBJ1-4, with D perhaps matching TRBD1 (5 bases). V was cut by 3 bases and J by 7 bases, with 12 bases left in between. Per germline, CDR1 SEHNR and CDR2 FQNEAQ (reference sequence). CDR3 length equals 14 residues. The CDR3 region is CASSLRGGAEKLFF. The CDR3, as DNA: TGTGCCAGCAGCTTGCGCGGCGGGGCTGAAAAACTGTTTTTT. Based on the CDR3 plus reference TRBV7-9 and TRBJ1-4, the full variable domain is DTGVSQNPRHKITKRGQNVTFRCDPISEHNRLYWYRQTLGQGPEFLTYFQNEAQLEKSRLLSDRFSAERPKGSFSTLEIQRTEQGDSAMYLCASSLRGGAEKLFFGSGTQLSVL.

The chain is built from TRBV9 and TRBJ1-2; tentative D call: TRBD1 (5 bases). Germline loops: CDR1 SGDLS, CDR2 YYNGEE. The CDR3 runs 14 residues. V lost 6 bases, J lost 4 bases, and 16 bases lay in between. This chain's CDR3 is CASTLDQGTYGYTF. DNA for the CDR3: TGTGCCAGCACCCTAGACCAGGGTACCTATGGCTACACCTTC.

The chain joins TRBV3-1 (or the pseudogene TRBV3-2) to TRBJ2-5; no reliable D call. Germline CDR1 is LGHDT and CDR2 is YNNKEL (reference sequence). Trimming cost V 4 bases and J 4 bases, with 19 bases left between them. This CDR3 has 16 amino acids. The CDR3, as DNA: TGTGCCAGCAGCCCGACCACGGGTGTCTTGTTAGAGACCCAGTACTTC. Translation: CASSPTTGVLLETQYF.

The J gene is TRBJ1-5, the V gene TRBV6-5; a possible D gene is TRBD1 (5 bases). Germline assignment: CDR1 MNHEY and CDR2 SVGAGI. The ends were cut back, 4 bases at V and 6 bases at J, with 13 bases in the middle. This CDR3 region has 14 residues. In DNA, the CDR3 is TGTGCCAGCAGTTTTCGGGAGGGGACTCAGCCCCAGCATTTT. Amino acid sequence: CASSFREGTQPQHF.

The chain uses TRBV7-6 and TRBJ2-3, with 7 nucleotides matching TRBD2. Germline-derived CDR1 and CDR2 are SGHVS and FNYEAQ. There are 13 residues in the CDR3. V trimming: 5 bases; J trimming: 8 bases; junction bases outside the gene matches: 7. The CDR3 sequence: CASSGRADGTQYF. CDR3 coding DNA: TGTGCCAGCAGCGGGAGGGCGGATGGTACGCAGTATTTT.

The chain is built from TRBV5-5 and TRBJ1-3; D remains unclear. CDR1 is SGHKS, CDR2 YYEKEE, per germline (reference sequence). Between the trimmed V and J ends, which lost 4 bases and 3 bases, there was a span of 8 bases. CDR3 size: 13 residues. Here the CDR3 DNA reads TGTGCCAGCAGCCGGGAATTTGGAAACACCATATATTTT. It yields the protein CASSREFGNTIYF.

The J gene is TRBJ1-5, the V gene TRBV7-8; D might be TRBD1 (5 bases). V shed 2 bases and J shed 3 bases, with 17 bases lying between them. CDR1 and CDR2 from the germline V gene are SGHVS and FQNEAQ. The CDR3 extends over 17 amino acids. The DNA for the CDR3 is TGTGCCAGCAGCTTATGGGGGGATGCCACCTTCAATCAGCCCCAGCATTTT. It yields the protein CASSLWGDATFNQPQHF.

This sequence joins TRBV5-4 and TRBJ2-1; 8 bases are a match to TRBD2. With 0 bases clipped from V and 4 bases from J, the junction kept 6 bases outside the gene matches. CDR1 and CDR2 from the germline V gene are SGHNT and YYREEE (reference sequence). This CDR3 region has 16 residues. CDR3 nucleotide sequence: TGTGCCAGCAGCTTGGTTGGCGGGGGGACTTACAATGAGCAGTTCTTC. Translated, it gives CASSLVGGGTYNEQFF. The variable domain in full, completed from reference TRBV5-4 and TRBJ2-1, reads ETGVTQSPTHLIKTRGQQVTLRCSSQSGHNTVSWYQQALGQGPQFIFQYYREEENGRGNFPPRFSGLQFPNYSSELNVNALELDDSALYLCASSLVGGGTYNEQFFGPGTRLTVL.